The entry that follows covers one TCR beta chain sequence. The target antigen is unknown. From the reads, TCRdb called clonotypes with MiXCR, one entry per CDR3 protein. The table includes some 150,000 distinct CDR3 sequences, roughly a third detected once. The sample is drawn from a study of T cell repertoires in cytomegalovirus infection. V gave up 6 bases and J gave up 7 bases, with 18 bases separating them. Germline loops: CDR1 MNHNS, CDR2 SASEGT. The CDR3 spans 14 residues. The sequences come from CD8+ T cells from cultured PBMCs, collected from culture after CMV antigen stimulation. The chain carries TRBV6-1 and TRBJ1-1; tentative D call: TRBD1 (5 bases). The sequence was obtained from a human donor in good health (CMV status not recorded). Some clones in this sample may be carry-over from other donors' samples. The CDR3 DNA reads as TGTGCCAGCAGAACAGAGATCGGGGGGGTTGAAGCTTTCTTT. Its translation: CASRTEIGGVEAFF.